A selection of T cell receptor beta chains follows, all from one sample in a study of shared clonotypes between healthy human individuals. Profiling relied on immunoSEQ multiplex PCR, and the TCRdb table lists in-frame clones only, not all of them. The sample carries roughly 2.5 million clones, approximately 90% recorded once. The sample comprised naive CD4+ T cells sorted from blood. These receptors came from a young man in good health. CDR3s include the opening cysteine and the closing phenylalanine or tryptophan. D genes are given only for firm matches. Clone size is not always given. Where it is, it says once, few, many or a class for expanded clones.

d_call: .
j_call: TRBJ1-1
cdr3_length: 15
v_call: TRBV14
clone_size: .
cdr3_nt: TGTGCCAGCAGCCCACCGGGCAGGGTAGGCACTGAAGCTTTCTTT
cdr3_aa: CASSPPGRVGTEAFF

d_call: TRBD1
j_call: TRBJ2-7
cdr3_length: 14
v_call: TRBV19
clone_size: .
cdr3_nt: TGTGCCAGTAGTAACCTCGGACAGGGCTACGAGCAGTACTTC
cdr3_aa: CASSNLGQGYEQYF

d_call: .
j_call: TRBJ1-5
cdr3_length: 13
v_call: TRBV6-5
clone_size: once
cdr3_nt: TGTGCCAGCAGCCTGGGTCCCAATCAGCCCCAGCATTTT
cdr3_aa: CASSLGPNQPQHF

d_call: .
j_call: TRBJ2-3
cdr3_length: 16
v_call: TRBV11-2
clone_size: .
cdr3_nt: TGTGCCAGCAGCCGTTGGGACCGAGGTTTCACAGATACGCAGTATTTT
cdr3_aa: CASSRWDRGFTDTQYF

d_call: .
j_call: TRBJ2-6
cdr3_length: 13
v_call: TRBV6-5
clone_size: .
cdr3_nt: TGTGCCAGCACGCGATCTGGGGCCAACGTCCTGACTTTC
cdr3_aa: CASTRSGANVLTF

d_call: .
j_call: TRBJ2-7
cdr3_length: 14
v_call: TRBV18
clone_size: .
cdr3_nt: TGTGCCAGCTCACCACCTGCTAGCGTATTTGAGCAGTACTTC
cdr3_aa: CASSPPASVFEQYF

d_call: .
j_call: TRBJ2-4
cdr3_length: 12
v_call: TRBV11-2
clone_size: .
cdr3_nt: TGTGCCAGCAGCTCCGTATGGGACATTCAGTACTTC
cdr3_aa: CASSSVWDIQYF

d_call: .
j_call: TRBJ2-7
cdr3_length: 14
v_call: TRBV7-2
clone_size: .
cdr3_nt: TGTGCCAGCAGCTTGAATCTATTTCAGAACGAGCAGTACTTC
cdr3_aa: CASSLNLFQNEQYF

d_call: .
j_call: TRBJ1-5
cdr3_length: 16
v_call: TRBV18
clone_size: .
cdr3_nt: TGTGCCAGCTCATTGAGTCCTCCCGCAGGCAATCAGCCCCAGCATTTT
cdr3_aa: CASSLSPPAGNQPQHF

d_call: .
j_call: TRBJ1-6
cdr3_length: 15
v_call: TRBV7-9
clone_size: .
cdr3_nt: TGTGCCAGCAGCCCCGGGGCAGTTTATAATTCACCCCTCCACTTT
cdr3_aa: CASSPGAVYNSPLHF

d_call: .
j_call: TRBJ2-5
cdr3_length: 14
v_call: TRBV7-8
clone_size: once
cdr3_nt: TGTGCCAGCAGCTTAGTACCACAGTCCGAGACCCAGTACTTC
cdr3_aa: CASSLVPQSETQYF

d_call: TRBD1
j_call: TRBJ2-7
cdr3_length: 15
v_call: TRBV4-1
clone_size: .
cdr3_nt: TGCGCCAGCAGCCCTAGGACAGGGGGTCCCCTCGAGCAGTACTTC
cdr3_aa: CASSPRTGGPLEQYF

d_call: TRBD2
j_call: TRBJ2-7
cdr3_length: 18
v_call: TRBV5-1
clone_size: .
cdr3_nt: TGCGCCAGCAGCTTGCCCGGGACTAGCGGGCTGAGCTCCTACGAGCAGTACTTC
cdr3_aa: CASSLPGTSGLSSYEQYF

d_call: TRBD1
j_call: TRBJ1-2
cdr3_length: 15
v_call: TRBV7-9
clone_size: .
cdr3_nt: TGTGCCAGCAGCTCCGACTTGGGACAGGGGTATGGCTACACCTTC
cdr3_aa: CASSSDLGQGYGYTF

d_call: .
j_call: TRBJ2-5
cdr3_length: 14
v_call: TRBV9
clone_size: .
cdr3_nt: TGTGCCAGCAGCGTTGGGCCTACAGCGGAGACCCAGTACTTC
cdr3_aa: CASSVGPTAETQYF

d_call: TRBD1
j_call: TRBJ2-2
cdr3_length: 15
v_call: TRBV6-1
clone_size: once
cdr3_nt: TGTGCCAGCAGTTCCAGACAGGGGTTCGCGGGGGAGCTGTTTTTT
cdr3_aa: CASSSRQGFAGELFF

d_call: TRBD1
j_call: TRBJ2-3
cdr3_length: 14
v_call: TRBV18
clone_size: .
cdr3_nt: TGTGCCAGCTCACCGGACACAGGGGCAGATACGCAGTATTTT
cdr3_aa: CASSPDTGADTQYF

d_call: TRBD1
j_call: TRBJ1-5
cdr3_length: 16
v_call: TRBV6-6
clone_size: .
cdr3_nt: TGTGCCAGCAGCCCCTCTGGGACAGGGGACAATCAGCCCCAGCATTTT
cdr3_aa: CASSPSGTGDNQPQHF

d_call: .
j_call: TRBJ2-7
cdr3_length: 13
v_call: TRBV7-2
clone_size: .
cdr3_nt: TGTGCCAGCAGCCAGCAGACTCTCGACGAGCAGTACTTC
cdr3_aa: CASSQQTLDEQYF

d_call: TRBD2
j_call: TRBJ2-7
cdr3_length: 14
v_call: TRBV7-9
clone_size: .
cdr3_nt: TGTGCCAGCAGCCGATTGGGCGGGAGCTACGAGCAGTACTTC
cdr3_aa: CASSRLGGSYEQYF

d_call: .
j_call: TRBJ2-1
cdr3_length: 13
v_call: TRBV5-1
clone_size: once
cdr3_nt: TGCGCCAGCAGCTTGGGACCCTACAATGAGCAGTTCTTC
cdr3_aa: CASSLGPYNEQFF

d_call: .
j_call: TRBJ2-7
cdr3_length: 16
v_call: TRBV5-4
clone_size: .
cdr3_nt: TGTGCCAGCAGTCGTCTTGGGGGGGGGCCCTCCTACGAGCAGTACTTC
cdr3_aa: CASSRLGGGPSYEQYF

d_call: TRBD1
j_call: TRBJ1-1
cdr3_length: 14
v_call: TRBV2
clone_size: .
cdr3_nt: TGTGCCAGCAGGGGGACAGGTGGGAACACTGAAGCTTTCTTT
cdr3_aa: CASRGTGGNTEAFF

d_call: .
j_call: TRBJ2-5
cdr3_length: 13
v_call: TRBV27
clone_size: .
cdr3_nt: TGTGCCAGCAGTTTGGGGTACCGGGAGACCCAGTACTTC
cdr3_aa: CASSLGYRETQYF

d_call: .
j_call: TRBJ1-1
cdr3_length: 13
v_call: TRBV19
clone_size: .
cdr3_nt: TGTGCCAGTAGTGTAACAGTTTTCACTGAAGCTTTCTTT
cdr3_aa: CASSVTVFTEAFF

d_call: TRBD1
j_call: TRBJ1-5
cdr3_length: 16
v_call: TRBV25-1
clone_size: few
cdr3_nt: TGTGCCAGCAGTGAATCAAGCGGACAGGGCGGACAGCCCCAGCATTTT
cdr3_aa: CASSESSGQGGQPQHF

d_call: TRBD1
j_call: TRBJ2-5
cdr3_length: 13
v_call: TRBV9
clone_size: .
cdr3_nt: TGTGCCAGCAGTGGGACAGTTCAAGAGACCCAGTACTTC
cdr3_aa: CASSGTVQETQYF

d_call: .
j_call: TRBJ1-4
cdr3_length: 15
v_call: TRBV5-1
clone_size: .
cdr3_nt: TGCGCCAGCAGCTTAACCGGGGTAACTAATGAAAAACTGTTTTTT
cdr3_aa: CASSLTGVTNEKLFF

d_call: TRBD2
j_call: TRBJ2-5
cdr3_length: 15
v_call: TRBV10-3
clone_size: .
cdr3_nt: TGTGCCATCAGTGGCGGACTAGCGGGACAAGAGACCCAGTACTTC
cdr3_aa: CAISGGLAGQETQYF

d_call: .
j_call: TRBJ1-5
cdr3_length: 14
v_call: TRBV5-4
clone_size: .
cdr3_nt: TGTGCCAGCAGCTTAGACCACAACGCTTCGCCCCAGCATTTT
cdr3_aa: CASSLDHNASPQHF

d_call: .
j_call: TRBJ1-4
cdr3_length: 11
v_call: TRBV6-5
clone_size: few
cdr3_nt: TGTGCCAGCAGGGGTAATGAAAAACTGTTTTTT
cdr3_aa: CASRGNEKLFF

d_call: .
j_call: TRBJ1-1
cdr3_length: 14
v_call: TRBV18
clone_size: .
cdr3_nt: TGTGCCAGCTCACCACCGTTGGCGAACACTGAAGCTTTCTTT
cdr3_aa: CASSPPLANTEAFF

d_call: TRBD2
j_call: TRBJ2-5
cdr3_length: 19
v_call: TRBV7-9
clone_size: once
cdr3_nt: TGTGCCAGCAGCGCCGGACTAGCGGGAGCAGGGTTGTTTAGGGAGACCCAGTACTTC
cdr3_aa: CASSAGLAGAGLFRETQYF

d_call: .
j_call: TRBJ1-6
cdr3_length: 20
v_call: TRBV30
clone_size: .
cdr3_nt: TGTGCCTGGAGACGACCGGGGGAAAGGCCAACGGGATACCTGAATTCACCCCTCCACTTT
cdr3_aa: CAWRRPGERPTGYLNSPLHF

d_call: .
j_call: TRBJ2-5
cdr3_length: 12
v_call: TRBV2
clone_size: .
cdr3_nt: TGTGCCAGCATCGAGGGGGGTGAGACCCAGTACTTC
cdr3_aa: CASIEGGETQYF

d_call: TRBD2
j_call: TRBJ2-4
cdr3_length: 14
v_call: TRBV6-5
clone_size: .
cdr3_nt: TGTGCCAGCAATGACGGGACTACGAGGAACATTCAGTACTTC
cdr3_aa: CASNDGTTRNIQYF

d_call: .
j_call: TRBJ2-1
cdr3_length: 18
v_call: TRBV19
clone_size: .
cdr3_nt: TGTGCCAGTAGTATCCCCCCTGGACAGTCCCCTTCCCACAACGTGCAGTTCTTC
cdr3_aa: CASSIPPGQSPSHNVQFF

d_call: TRBD1
j_call: TRBJ1-5
cdr3_length: 17
v_call: TRBV5-6
clone_size: .
cdr3_nt: TGTGCCAGCAGCTCGACAGGGGGCGGAAGTCGCAATCAGCCCCAGCATTTT
cdr3_aa: CASSSTGGGSRNQPQHF

d_call: .
j_call: TRBJ2-2
cdr3_length: 14
v_call: TRBV5-1
clone_size: once
cdr3_nt: TGCGCCAGCAGCCAGGGACCACCTTACGGGGAGCTGTTTTTT
cdr3_aa: CASSQGPPYGELFF

d_call: .
j_call: TRBJ2-5
cdr3_length: 12
v_call: TRBV6-1
clone_size: .
cdr3_nt: TGTGCCAGCAGGGGGACATTAGAGACCCAGTACTTC
cdr3_aa: CASRGTLETQYF

d_call: .
j_call: TRBJ2-3
cdr3_length: 16
v_call: TRBV4-1
clone_size: few
cdr3_nt: TGCGCCAGCAGCCAAGAAAAGGTCGGCTTCCCAGATACGCAGTATTTT
cdr3_aa: CASSQEKVGFPDTQYF

d_call: TRBD1
j_call: TRBJ2-7
cdr3_length: 15
v_call: TRBV5-4
clone_size: .
cdr3_nt: TGTGCCAGCAGTTCCCAGGGGGCGCGGTCCTACGAGCAGTACTTC
cdr3_aa: CASSSQGARSYEQYF

d_call: TRBD2
j_call: TRBJ2-2
cdr3_length: 14
v_call: TRBV28
clone_size: .
cdr3_nt: TGTGCCAGCTGGGGGGGTCCGAACACCGGGGAGCTGTTTTTT
cdr3_aa: CASWGGPNTGELFF

d_call: .
j_call: TRBJ1-1
cdr3_length: 13
v_call: TRBV7-6
clone_size: .
cdr3_nt: TGTGCCAGCAGCCCTACAGGGAACACTGAAGCTTTCTTT
cdr3_aa: CASSPTGNTEAFF

d_call: TRBD2
j_call: TRBJ2-7
cdr3_length: 15
v_call: TRBV7-9
clone_size: .
cdr3_nt: TGTGCCAGCAGCTTACCAGCGGGGGGGCTCTACGAGCAGTACTTC
cdr3_aa: CASSLPAGGLYEQYF

d_call: .
j_call: TRBJ2-2
cdr3_length: 13
v_call: TRBV2
clone_size: .
cdr3_nt: TGTGCCAGCAGTGAAGACAGAACCGGGGAGCTGTTTTTT
cdr3_aa: CASSEDRTGELFF

d_call: .
j_call: TRBJ2-7
cdr3_length: 13
v_call: TRBV7-9
clone_size: .
cdr3_nt: TGTGCCAGCAGCTGGACTGGGACGGGCGAGCAGTACTTC
cdr3_aa: CASSWTGTGEQYF